This T cell receptor beta chain was retrieved from a study of blood T cell repertoires in COVID-19 (TCRdb year 2020). For the wider study: Samples from collaborators originated in the United States, Italy and Spain and spanned both the acute and convalescent phases of COVID-19. The material from the prospective study consisted of cDNA or gDNA derived from T cells, B-cell-depleted T cells, or PBMCs. Subjects who had been exposed to COVID-19, were actively infected with it, or had recovered from it provided the deeply sampled blood TCRbeta repertoires that made up the dataset. The repertoires were released in a freely available public database intended as a resource for research on the immune response to SARS-CoV-2. The samples were drawn from the first 160 participants of the ongoing ImmuneRACE study and from over a thousand subjects provided by 6 global collaborators. A de-identified subject ID, COVID-19 status, age in years and sex were almost always included in the sample metadata. Where available, HLA class I and class II types were taken from metadata supplied by the sample provider and were not determined by assay-based typing. The paper's findings and limits, for the study overall: The quantity of clinical and demographic metadata differed by source and by participant and was supplied without curation.

As to this clone: Which antigen it targets is not known. No per-base quality is available; no much larger clone lies one base away.

The collaborating institutions used their own protocols to collect whole blood in K2EDTA tubes. For TCRbeta analysis, collaborators shipped samples as frozen whole blood, isolated PBMCs, or DNA extracted from either of those sample types. The germline V gene (reference sequence) specifies GTSNPN as CDR1 and SVGIG as CDR2. V lost 2 bases and J lost 1 base; the stretch between them is 8 bases long. From the cysteine through the phenylalanine, the CDR3 covers 13 amino acids. Only CDR3 DNA remains: 39 bases, in frame from the first base. The immunoSEQ Assay, a bias-controlled multiplex PCR, was used to amplify TCRbeta CDR3 regions from genomic DNA. Regarding the original processing steps: Within the assay, amplification of reference gene primers was used to estimate how many nucleated cells each sample contained. To quantify the absolute abundance of each unique TCRbeta CDR3 rearrangement, sequence reads were collapsed and filtered. Productive Simpson clonality was computed per sample as the square root of Simpson's diversity index over productive rearrangements. As stored in TCRdb, this immuneACCESS dataset retains in-frame rearrangements with V and J assigned. A fraction of the clones does not appear; measured against another copy, unresolved V genes explain less than half of the discrepancy, and the remainder lacks a known reason. V and J calls and clone size are those listed in that table; D and trimming were worked out from the DNA. This sample is represented by 150,000 to 200,000 clones; about 87% of them were singletons. The ten largest clones capture 1.6% of the sample.

This clonotype was sampled from a woman between 50 and 59 years old with acute or convalescent COVID-19. The chain is assembled from TRBV30 and TRBJ2-5; too little of a D gene remains to name it. Material for sequencing was peripheral blood. The nucleotide sequence reads TGTGCCTGGAGTAGACACCGCCAAGAGACCCAGTACTTC. Its protein product is CAWSRHRQETQYF.